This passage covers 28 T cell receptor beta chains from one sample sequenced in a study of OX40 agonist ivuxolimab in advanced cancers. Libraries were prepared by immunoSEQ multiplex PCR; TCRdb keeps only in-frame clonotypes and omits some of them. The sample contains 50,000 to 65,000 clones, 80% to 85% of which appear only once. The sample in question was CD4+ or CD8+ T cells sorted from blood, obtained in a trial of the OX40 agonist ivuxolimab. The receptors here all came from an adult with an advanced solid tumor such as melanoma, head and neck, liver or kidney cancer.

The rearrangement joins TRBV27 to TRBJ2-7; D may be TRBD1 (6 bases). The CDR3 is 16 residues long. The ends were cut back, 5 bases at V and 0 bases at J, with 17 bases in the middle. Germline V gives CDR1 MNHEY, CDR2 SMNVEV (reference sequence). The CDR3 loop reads CASSLADRFLSYEQYV. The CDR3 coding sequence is TGTGCCAGCAGTCTCGCGGACAGATTCCTCTCCTACGAGCAGTACGTC.

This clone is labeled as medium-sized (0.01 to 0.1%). CDR3 amino acids: CASSIRDLNYGYTF. CDR3 bases: TGTGCCAGCAGTATCCGGGACCTAAACTATGGCTACACCTTC. The chain recombines TRBV2 with TRBJ1-2; possible D gene TRBD1, 5 bases. This CDR3 is 14 amino acids long. Trimming removed 5 bases at V and 2 bases at J, with 12 bases between. The V gene's germline CDR1 is SNHLY and CDR2 FYNNEI.

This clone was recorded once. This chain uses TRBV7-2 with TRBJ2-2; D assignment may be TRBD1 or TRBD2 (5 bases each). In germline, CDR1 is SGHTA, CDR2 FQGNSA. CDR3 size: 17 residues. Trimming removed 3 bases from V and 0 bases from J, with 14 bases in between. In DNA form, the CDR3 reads TGTGCCAGCAGCTTTTCCCCGGGACGGACGAACACCGGGGAGCTGTTTTTT. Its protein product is CASSFSPGRTNTGELFF.

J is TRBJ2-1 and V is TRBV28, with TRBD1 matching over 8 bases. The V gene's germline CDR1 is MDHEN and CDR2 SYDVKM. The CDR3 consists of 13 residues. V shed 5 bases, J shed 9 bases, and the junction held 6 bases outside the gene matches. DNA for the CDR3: TGTGCCAGCAGTACTCCAGGGGGCGGTGAGCAGTTCTTC. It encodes CASSTPGGGEQFF.

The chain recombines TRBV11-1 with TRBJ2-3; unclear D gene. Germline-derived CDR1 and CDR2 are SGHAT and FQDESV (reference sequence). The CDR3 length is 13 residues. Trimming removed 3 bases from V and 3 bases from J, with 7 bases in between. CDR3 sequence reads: CASSFEMTDTQYF. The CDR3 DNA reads TGTGCCAGCAGCTTTGAAATGACAGATACGCAGTATTTT.

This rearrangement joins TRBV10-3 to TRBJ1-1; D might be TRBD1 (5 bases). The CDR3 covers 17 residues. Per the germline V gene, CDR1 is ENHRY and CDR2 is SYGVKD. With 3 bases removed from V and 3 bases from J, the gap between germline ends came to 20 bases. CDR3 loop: CAISDWVGPEGDTEAFF. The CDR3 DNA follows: TGTGCCATCAGTGATTGGGTGGGGCCGGAGGGAGACACTGAAGCTTTCTTT.

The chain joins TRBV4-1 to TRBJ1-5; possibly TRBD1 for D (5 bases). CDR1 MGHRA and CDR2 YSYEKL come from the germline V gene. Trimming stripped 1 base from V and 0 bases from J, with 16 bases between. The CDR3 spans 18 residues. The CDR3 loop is CASSQVPSKTASNQPQHF. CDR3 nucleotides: TGCGCCAGCAGCCAAGTCCCGTCTAAGACAGCTAGCAATCAGCCCCAGCATTTT.

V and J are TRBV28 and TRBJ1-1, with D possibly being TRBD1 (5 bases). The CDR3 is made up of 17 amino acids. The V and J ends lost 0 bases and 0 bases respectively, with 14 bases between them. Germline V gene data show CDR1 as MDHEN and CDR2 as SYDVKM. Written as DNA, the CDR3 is TGTGCCAGCAGTTTATGGGGACGGGACCTAATGAACACTGAAGCTTTCTTT. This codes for CASSLWGRDLMNTEAFF.

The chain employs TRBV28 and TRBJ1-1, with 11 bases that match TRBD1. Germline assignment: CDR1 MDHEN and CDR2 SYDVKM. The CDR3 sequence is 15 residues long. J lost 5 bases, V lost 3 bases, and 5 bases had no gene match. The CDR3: CASSFLGTGGTEAFF. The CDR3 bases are TGTGCCAGCAGTTTCCTGGGGACAGGGGGGACTGAAGCTTTCTTT.

The CDR3 nucleotides read TGTGCCAGCAGCTTACGCCCAGGATACTATGGCTACACCTTC. This sequence encodes CASSLRPGYYGYTF. J is TRBJ1-2 and V is TRBV7-2; D is ambiguous. Per the germline V gene, CDR1 is SGHTA and CDR2 is FQGNSA. This CDR3 spans 14 amino acids. The ends were cut back, 2 bases at V and 3 bases at J, with 10 bases in the middle.

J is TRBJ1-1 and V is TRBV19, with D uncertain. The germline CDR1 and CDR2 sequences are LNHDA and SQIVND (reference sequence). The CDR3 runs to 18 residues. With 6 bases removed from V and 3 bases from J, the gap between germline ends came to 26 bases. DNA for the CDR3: TGTGCCAGTAGCTCCCTAGGGAGAGGCAAAAAAGGGCACACTGAAGCTTTCTTT. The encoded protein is CASSSLGRGKKGHTEAFF.

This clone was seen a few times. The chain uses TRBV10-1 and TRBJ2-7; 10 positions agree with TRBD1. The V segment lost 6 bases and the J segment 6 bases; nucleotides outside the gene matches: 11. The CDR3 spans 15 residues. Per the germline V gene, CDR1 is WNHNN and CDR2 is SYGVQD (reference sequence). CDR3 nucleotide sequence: TGCGCCAGCAGAGATCTCGGGACAGGGGCAAGCGAGCAGTACGTC. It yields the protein CASRDLGTGASEQYV.

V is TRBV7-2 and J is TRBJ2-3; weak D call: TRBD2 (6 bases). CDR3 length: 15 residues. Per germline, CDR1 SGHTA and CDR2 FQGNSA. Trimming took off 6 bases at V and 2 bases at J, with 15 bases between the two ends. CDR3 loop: CASRKLATPTDTQYF. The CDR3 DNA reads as TGTGCCAGCAGGAAACTAGCCACCCCCACAGATACGCAGTATTTT.

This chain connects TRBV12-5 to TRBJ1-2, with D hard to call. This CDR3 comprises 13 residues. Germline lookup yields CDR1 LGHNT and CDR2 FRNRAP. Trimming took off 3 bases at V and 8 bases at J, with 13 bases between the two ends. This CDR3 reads CASGFSDLGGYTF. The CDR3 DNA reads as TGTGCTAGTGGTTTCTCCGACCTGGGCGGCTACACCTTC.

The CDR3, as DNA: TGTGCCAGCAGCCAGGGGACAGGGGTTGGAAACACCATATATTTT. It translates to CASSQGTGVGNTIYF. This chain joins TRBV2 and TRBJ1-3; 10 bases are shared with TRBD1. The V segment lost 6 bases and the J segment 3 bases; nucleotides outside the gene matches: 5. Germline V gene sequence: CDR1 SNHLY, CDR2 FYNNEI. CDR3 length equals 15 residues.

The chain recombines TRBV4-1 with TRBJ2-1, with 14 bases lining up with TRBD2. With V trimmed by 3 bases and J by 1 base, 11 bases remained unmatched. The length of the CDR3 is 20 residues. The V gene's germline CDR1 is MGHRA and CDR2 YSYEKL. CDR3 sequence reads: CASSQTLGTSGRASYNEQFF. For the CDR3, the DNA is TGCGCCAGCAGCCAGACCCTGGGGACTAGCGGGAGAGCATCCTACAATGAGCAGTTCTTC.

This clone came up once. The CDR3 is CATSRYRQLEDYEQYF. As DNA, the CDR3 is TGTGCCACCAGCAGATACCGGCAGCTGGAAGATTACGAGCAGTACTTC. The chain uses TRBV15 and TRBJ2-7, with D uncertain. Germline V gene data show CDR1 as LNHNV and CDR2 as YYDKDF (reference sequence). V shed 2 bases and J shed 4 bases, with 18 bases lying between them. This CDR3 spans 16 amino acids.

The CDR3 sequence is CASSESDRESGNTIYF. CDR3 in DNA: TGTGCCAGCAGTGAGTCAGACAGGGAATCTGGAAACACCATATATTTT. The V call is TRBV6-4, the J call TRBJ1-3, with 7 bases matching TRBD1. This CDR3 is 16 amino acids long. V dropped 3 bases and J dropped 1; count of bases not matched to a gene: 6. Germline lookup yields CDR1 MRHNA and CDR2 SNTAGT.

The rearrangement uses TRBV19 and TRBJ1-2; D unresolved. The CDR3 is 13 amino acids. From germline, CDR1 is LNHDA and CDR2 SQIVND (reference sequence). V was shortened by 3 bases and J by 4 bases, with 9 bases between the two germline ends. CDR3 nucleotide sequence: TGTGCCAGTAGTATCCAGCAGTTCTATGGCTACACCTTC. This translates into CASSIQQFYGYTF.

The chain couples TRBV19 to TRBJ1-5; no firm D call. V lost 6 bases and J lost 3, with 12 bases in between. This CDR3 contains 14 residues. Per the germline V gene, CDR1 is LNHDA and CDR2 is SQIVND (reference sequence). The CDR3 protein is CASRSDLNNQPQHF. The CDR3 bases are TGTGCCAGTAGGTCTGACCTGAACAATCAGCCCCAGCATTTT. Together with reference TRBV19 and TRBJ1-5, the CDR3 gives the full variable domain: DGGITQSPKYLFRKEGQNVTLSCEQNLNHDAMYWYRQDPGQGLRLIYYSQIVNDFQKGDIAEGYSVSREKKESFPLTVTSAQKNPTAFYLCASRSDLNNQPQHFGDGTRLSIL.

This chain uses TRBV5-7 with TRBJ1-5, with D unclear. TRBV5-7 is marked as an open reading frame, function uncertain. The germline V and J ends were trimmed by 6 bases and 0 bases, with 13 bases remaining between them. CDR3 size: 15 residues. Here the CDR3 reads CASTNGILSNQPQHF. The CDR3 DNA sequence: TGTGCCAGCACGAACGGAATTCTTAGCAATCAGCCCCAGCATTTT.

CDR3 DNA: TGTGCCAGCAGCTTAGCGCACCCGAACACTGAAGCTTTCTTT. This sequence encodes CASSLAHPNTEAFF. V usage is TRBV7-8 and J usage is TRBJ1-1; D gene unclear. The CDR3 is 14 amino acids. CDR1 and CDR2 (germline): SGHVS, FQNEAQ. Trimming cost V 0 bases and J 1 base, with 6 bases left between them.

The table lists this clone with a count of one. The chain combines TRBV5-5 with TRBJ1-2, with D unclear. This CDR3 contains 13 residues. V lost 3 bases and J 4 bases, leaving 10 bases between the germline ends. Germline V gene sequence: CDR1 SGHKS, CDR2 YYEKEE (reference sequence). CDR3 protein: CASSSEGRYGYTF. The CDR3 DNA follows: TGTGCCAGCAGCTCGGAGGGCCGCTATGGCTACACCTTC.

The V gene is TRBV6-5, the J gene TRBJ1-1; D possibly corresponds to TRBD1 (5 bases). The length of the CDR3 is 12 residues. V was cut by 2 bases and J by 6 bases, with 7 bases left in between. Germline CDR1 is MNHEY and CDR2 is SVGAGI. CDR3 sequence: CASSYRGAEAFF. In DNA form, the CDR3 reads TGTGCCAGCAGTTACCGGGGGGCTGAAGCTTTCTTT.

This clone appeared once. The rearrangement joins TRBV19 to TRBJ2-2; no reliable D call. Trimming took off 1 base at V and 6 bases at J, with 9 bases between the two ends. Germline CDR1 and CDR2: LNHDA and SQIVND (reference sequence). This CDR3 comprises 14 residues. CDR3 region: CASSIGSSSGELFF. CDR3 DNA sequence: TGTGCCAGTAGTATAGGTTCCAGCTCCGGGGAGCTGTTTTTT.

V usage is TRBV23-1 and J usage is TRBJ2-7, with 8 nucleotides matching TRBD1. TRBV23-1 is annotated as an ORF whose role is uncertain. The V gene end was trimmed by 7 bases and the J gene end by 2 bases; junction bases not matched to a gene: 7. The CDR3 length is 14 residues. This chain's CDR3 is CASTPGQEAYEQYF. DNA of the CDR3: TGCGCCAGCACCCCGGGACAGGAGGCCTACGAGCAGTACTTC.

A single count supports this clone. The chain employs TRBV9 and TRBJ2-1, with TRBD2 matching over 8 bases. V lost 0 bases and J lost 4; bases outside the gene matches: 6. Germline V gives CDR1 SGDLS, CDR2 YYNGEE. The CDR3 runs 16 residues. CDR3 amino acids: CASSVVTGGGYNEQFF. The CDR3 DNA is TGTGCCAGCAGCGTAGTAACGGGAGGGGGATACAATGAGCAGTTCTTC.

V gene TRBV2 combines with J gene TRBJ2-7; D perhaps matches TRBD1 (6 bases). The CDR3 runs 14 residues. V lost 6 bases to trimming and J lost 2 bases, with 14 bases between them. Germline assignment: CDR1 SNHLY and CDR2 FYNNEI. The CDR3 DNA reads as TGTGCCAGCAGCAGTCGACAGGCCCCCTACGAGCAGTACGTC. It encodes CASSSRQAPYEQYV.